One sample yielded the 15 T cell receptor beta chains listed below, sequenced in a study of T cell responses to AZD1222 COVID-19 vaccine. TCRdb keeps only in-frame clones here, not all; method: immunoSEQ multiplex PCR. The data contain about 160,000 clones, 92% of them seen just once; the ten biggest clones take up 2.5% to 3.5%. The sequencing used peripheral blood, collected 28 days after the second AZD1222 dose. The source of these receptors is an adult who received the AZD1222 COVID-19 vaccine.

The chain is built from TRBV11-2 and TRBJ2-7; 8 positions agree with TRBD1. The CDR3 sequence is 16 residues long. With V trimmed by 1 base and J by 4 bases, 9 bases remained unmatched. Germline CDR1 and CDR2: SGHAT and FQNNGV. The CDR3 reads CASSLGAGTGSYEQYF. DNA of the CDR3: TGTGCCAGCAGCTTAGGAGCCGGGACAGGAAGTTACGAGCAGTACTTC. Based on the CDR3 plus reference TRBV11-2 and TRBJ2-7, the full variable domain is EAGVAQSPRYKIIEKRQSVAFWCNPISGHATLYWYQQILGQGPKLLIQFQNNGVVDDSQLPKDRFSAERLKGVDSTLKIQPAKLEDSAVYLCASSLGAGTGSYEQYFGPGTRLTVT.

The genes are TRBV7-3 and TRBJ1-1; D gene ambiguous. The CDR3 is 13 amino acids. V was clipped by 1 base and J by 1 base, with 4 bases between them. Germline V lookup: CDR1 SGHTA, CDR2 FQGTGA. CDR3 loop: CASSLIQNTEAFF. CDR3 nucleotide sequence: TGTGCCAGCAGCTTAATACAGAACACTGAAGCTTTCTTT. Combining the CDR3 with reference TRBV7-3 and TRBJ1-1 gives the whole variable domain GAGVSQTPSNKVTEKGKYVELRCDPISGHTALYWYRQSLGQGPEFLIYFQGTGAADDSGLPNDRFFAVRPEGSVSTLKIQRTERGDSAVYLCASSLIQNTEAFFGQGTRLTVV.

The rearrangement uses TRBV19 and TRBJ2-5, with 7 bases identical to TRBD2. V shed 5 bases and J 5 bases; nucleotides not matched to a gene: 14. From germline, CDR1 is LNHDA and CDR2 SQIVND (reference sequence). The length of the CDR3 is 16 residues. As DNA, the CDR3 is TGTGCCAGTAGTGCCCTCTCGGGGAGGGATGGGGAGACCCAGTACTTC. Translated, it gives CASSALSGRDGETQYF.

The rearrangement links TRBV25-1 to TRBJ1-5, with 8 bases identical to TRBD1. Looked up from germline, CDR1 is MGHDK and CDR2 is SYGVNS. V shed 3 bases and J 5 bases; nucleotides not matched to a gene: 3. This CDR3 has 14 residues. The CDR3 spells CASSDDRGDQPQHF. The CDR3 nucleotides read TGTGCCAGCAGTGATGACAGGGGAGATCAGCCCCAGCATTTT.

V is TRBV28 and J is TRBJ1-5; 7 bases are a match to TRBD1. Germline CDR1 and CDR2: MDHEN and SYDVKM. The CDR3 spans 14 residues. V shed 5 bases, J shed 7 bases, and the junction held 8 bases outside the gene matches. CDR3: CASSLDREDQPQHF. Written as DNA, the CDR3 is TGTGCCAGCAGTCTCGACAGGGAGGACCAGCCCCAGCATTTT.

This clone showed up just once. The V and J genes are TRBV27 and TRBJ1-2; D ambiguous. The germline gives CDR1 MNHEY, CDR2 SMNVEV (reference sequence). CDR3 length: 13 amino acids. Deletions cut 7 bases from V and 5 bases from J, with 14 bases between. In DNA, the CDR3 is TGTGCCAGCACGGGAAATGGGCGGTATGGCTACACCTTC. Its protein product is CASTGNGRYGYTF.

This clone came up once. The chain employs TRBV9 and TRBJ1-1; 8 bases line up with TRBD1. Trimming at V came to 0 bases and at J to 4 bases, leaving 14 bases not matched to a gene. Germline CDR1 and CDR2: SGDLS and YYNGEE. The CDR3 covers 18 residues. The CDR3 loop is CASSVGPTPQGAGTEAFF. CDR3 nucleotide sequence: TGTGCCAGCAGCGTAGGACCCACTCCCCAGGGGGCAGGCACTGAAGCTTTCTTT. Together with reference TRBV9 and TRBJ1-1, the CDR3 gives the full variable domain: DSGVTQTPKHLITATGQRVTLRCSPRSGDLSVYWYQQSLDQGLQFLIQYYNGEERAKGNILERFSAQQFPDLHSELNLSSLELGDSALYFCASSVGPTPQGAGTEAFFGQGTRLTVV.

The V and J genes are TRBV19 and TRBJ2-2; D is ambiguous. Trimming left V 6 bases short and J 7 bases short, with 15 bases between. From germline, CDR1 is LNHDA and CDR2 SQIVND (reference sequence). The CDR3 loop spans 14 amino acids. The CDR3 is CASSNTPGVGELFF. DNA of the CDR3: TGTGCCAGTAGCAACACCCCAGGTGTCGGGGAGCTGTTTTTT.

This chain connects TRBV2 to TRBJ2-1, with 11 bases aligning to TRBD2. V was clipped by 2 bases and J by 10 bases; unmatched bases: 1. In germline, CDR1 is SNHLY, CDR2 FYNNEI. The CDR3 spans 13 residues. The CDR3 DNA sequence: TGTGCCAGCAGTGAAAGGACTAGCGGGGAGCAGTTCTTC. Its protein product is CASSERTSGEQFF.

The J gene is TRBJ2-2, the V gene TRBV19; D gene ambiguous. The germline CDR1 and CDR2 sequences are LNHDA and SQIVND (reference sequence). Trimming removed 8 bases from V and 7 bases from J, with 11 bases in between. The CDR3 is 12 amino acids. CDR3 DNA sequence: TGTGCCAGTCGGGTCCCCGGCGGGGAGCTGTTTTTT. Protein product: CASRVPGGELFF.

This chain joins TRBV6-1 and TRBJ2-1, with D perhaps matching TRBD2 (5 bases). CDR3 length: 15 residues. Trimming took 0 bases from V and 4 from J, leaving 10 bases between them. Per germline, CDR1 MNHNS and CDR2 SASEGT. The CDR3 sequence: CASSEAGVSYNEQFF. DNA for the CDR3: TGTGCCAGCAGTGAAGCGGGAGTCAGTTACAATGAGCAGTTCTTC.

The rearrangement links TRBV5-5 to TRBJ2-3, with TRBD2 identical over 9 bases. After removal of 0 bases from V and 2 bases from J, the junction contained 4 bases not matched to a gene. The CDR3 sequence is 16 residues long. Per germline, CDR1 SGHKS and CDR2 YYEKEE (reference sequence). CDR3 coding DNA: TGTGCCAGCAGCTTGGGGGCGGGAGGGGTCACAGATACGCAGTATTTT. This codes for CASSLGAGGVTDTQYF.

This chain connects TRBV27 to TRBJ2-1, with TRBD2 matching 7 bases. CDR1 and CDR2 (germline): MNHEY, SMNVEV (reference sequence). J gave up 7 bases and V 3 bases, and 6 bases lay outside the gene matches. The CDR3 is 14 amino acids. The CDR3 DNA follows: TGTGCCAGCAGTTTGATGGCGGGAGCGAATGAGCAGTTCTTC. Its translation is CASSLMAGANEQFF.

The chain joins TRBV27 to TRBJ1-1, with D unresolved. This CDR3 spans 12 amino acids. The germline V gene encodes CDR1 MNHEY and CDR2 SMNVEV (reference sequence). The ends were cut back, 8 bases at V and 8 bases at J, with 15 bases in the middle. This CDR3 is CASYDQMKEAFF. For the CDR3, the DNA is TGTGCCAGCTATGACCAGATGAAGGAAGCTTTCTTT.

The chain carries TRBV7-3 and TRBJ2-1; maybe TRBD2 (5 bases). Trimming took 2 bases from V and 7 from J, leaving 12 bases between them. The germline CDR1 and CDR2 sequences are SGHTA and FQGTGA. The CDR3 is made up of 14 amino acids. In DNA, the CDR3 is TGTGCCAGCAGCTTAGAGAAAAGCGGAAATGAGCAGTTCTTC. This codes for CASSLEKSGNEQFF. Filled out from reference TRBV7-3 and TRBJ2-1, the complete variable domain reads GAGVSQTPSNKVTEKGKYVELRCDPISGHTALYWYRQSLGQGPEFLIYFQGTGAADDSGLPNDRFFAVRPEGSVSTLKIQRTERGDSAVYLCASSLEKSGNEQFFGPGTRLTVL.